The entry below describes one T cell receptor (beta chain). Antigen unknown. This specimen belongs to a study of cytomegalovirus exposure and HLA in healthy donors. Overall study: HLA-typed donors were the source of 83 million or so unique TCRs held in an early data release. Study-wide findings and caveats: A later examination showed that TCR association rates differed by HLA locus, with DRB1 most and HLA-C fewest. Later analysis identified about 18,000 TCR beta sequences associated with HLA alleles, using a false discovery rate threshold of 0.05.

The V and J ends lost 5 bases and 0 bases respectively, with 18 bases between them. CDR3 length: 16 residues. Germline assignment: CDR1 SGHRS and CDR2 YFSETQ. PCR used 60 Vbeta primers and 13 Jbeta primers. Profiled with immunoSEQ multiplex PCR; TCRdb holds only in-frame clones, not every one. The sample has about 210,000 clones. This receptor was identified in a woman under 40 in good health and CMV-seropositive. Sequencing input: PBMCs. The chain uses TRBV5-1 and TRBJ2-7; D perhaps matches TRBD1 (5 bases). CDR3 in amino acids: CASSLGNRPSSYEQYF. The CDR3 region has the DNA TGCGCCAGCAGTCTAGGCAACAGGCCAAGCTCCTACGAGCAGTACTTC.